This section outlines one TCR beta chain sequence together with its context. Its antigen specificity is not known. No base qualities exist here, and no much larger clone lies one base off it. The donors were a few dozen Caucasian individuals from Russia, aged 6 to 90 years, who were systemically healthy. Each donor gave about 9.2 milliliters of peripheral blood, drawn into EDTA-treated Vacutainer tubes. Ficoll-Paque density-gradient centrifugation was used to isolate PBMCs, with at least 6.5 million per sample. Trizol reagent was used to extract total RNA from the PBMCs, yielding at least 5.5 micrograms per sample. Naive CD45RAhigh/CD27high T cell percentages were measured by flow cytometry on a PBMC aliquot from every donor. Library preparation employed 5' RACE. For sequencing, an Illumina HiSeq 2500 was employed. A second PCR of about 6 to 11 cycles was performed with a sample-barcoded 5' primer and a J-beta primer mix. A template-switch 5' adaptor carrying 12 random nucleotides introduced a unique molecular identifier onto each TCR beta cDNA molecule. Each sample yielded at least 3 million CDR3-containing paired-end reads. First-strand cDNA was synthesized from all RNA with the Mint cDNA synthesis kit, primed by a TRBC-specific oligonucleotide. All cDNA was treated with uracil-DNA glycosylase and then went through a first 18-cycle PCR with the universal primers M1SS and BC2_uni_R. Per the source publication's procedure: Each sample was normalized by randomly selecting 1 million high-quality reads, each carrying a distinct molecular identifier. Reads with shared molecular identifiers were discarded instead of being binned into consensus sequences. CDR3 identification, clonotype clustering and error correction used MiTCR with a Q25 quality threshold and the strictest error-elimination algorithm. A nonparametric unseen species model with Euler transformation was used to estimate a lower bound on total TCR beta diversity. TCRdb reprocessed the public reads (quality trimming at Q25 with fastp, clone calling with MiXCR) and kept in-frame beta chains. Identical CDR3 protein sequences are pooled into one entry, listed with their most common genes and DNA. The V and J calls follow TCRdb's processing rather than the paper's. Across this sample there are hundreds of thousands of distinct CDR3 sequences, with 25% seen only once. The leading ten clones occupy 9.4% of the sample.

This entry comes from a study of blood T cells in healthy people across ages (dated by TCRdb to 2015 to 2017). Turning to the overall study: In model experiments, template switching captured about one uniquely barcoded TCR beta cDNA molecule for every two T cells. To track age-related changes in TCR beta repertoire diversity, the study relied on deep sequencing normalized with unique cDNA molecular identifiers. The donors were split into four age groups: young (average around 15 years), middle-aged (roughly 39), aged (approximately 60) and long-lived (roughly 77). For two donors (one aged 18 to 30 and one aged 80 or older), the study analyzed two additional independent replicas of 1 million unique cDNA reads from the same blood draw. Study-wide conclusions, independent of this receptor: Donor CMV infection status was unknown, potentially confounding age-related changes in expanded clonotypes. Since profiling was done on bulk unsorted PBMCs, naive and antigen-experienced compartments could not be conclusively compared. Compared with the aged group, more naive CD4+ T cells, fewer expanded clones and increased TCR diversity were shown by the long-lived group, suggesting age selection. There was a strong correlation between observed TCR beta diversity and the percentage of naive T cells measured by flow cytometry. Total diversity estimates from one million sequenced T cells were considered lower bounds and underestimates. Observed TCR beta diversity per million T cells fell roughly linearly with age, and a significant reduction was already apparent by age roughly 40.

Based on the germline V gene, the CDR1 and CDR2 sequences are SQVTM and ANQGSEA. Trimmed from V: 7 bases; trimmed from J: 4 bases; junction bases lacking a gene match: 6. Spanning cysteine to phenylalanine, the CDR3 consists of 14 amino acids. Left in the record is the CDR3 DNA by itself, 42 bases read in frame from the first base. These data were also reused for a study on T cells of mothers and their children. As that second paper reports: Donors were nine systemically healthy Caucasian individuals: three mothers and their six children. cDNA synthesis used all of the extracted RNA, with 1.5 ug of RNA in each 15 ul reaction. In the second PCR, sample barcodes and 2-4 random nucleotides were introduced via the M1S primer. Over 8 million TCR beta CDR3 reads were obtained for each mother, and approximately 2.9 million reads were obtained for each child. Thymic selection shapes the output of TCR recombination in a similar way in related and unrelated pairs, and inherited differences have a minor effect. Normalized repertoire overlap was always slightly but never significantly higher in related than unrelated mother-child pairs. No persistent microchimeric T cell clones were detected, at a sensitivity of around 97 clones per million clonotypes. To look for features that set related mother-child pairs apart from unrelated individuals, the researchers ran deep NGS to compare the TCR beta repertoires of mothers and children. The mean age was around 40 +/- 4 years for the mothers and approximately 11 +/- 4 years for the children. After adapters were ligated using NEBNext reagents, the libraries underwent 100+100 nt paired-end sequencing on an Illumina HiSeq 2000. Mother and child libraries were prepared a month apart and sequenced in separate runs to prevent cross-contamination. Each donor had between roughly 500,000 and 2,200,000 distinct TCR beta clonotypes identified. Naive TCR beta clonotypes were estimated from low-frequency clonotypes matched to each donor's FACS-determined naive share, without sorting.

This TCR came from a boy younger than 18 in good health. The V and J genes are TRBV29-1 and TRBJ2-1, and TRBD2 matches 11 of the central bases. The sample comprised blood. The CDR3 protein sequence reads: CSAGGTSGYNEQFF. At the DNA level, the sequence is TGCAGCGCGGGGGGGACTAGCGGATACAATGAGCAGTTCTTC.